These T cell receptor beta chains were read from a single sample in a study of blood T cell repertoires in COVID-19. The repertoire was sequenced with immunoSEQ multiplex PCR; TCRdb's copy has only in-frame clones and lacks some. The sample gives 95,000 to 150,000 clones, about four fifths of which show up once; more than 15% is in the top ten. Sequenced: peripheral blood. These receptors all come from a man aged 60 to 75 with active or convalescent COVID-19. Each CDR3 is given with its conserved first and last residue. D genes are given only for firm matches. Expanded clones are given a class, and other clones once, few, many or no size at all.

d_gene	abundance	v_gene	j_gene	CDR3aa	CDR3nt
-	-	TRBV7-2	TRBJ1-1	CASSPTLMNTEAFF	TGTGCCAGCAGCCCCACTTTGATGAACACTGAAGCTTTCTTT
-	-	TRBV6-6	TRBJ1-2	CASSQTGGLLSGYTF	TGTGCCAGCAGCCAGACAGGCGGCTTACTTTCAGGCTACACCTTC
TRBD1	-	TRBV2	TRBJ1-5	CASGSFTGGVGNQPQHF	TGTGCCAGCGGTTCATTCACAGGGGGCGTTGGCAATCAGCCCCAGCATTTT
-	-	TRBV24-1	TRBJ1-2	CATSLGNYGYTF	TGTGCCACCAGCCTCGGTAACTATGGCTACACCTTC
TRBD1	-	TRBV18	TRBJ1-1	CASSQGGRNTEAFF	TGTGCCAGCTCACAAGGGGGCAGGAACACTGAAGCTTTCTTT
-	-	TRBV2	TRBJ2-2	CASSRTASGELFF	TGTGCCAGTTCTCGGACAGCGTCCGGGGAGCTGTTTTTT
TRBD1	-	TRBV7-8	TRBJ2-7	CASSSPGQGLHEQYF	TGTGCCAGCAGCTCACCGGGACAGGGGTTACACGAGCAGTACTTC
TRBD1	once	TRBV28	TRBJ2-5	CASSAYDRDLRETQYF	TGTGCCAGCAGTGCTTATGACAGGGACCTTCGAGAGACCCAGTACTTC
TRBD1	-	TRBV15	TRBJ2-3	CATSRGEGQGITDTQYF	TGTGCCACCAGCAGAGGTGAGGGACAGGGGATCACAGATACGCAGTATTTT
TRBD2	-	TRBV19	TRBJ2-1	CASSKVAGGRANEQFF	TGTGCCAGTAGTAAGGTAGCGGGAGGGAGGGCCAATGAGCAGTTCTTC